This T cell receptor (beta chain) was recorded in a study of T cells in women clearing cervical HPV infection. Study-level information: Only a few women had HLA typing results available.

The CDR3 is 17 amino acids. CDR1 LNHDA and CDR2 SQIVND come from the germline V gene (reference sequence). Dot-blot hybridization genotyped cervical HPV amplified with MY09/MY11 PCR. Remarks on this clone: Sequencing ends 3 residues short of the CDR3 end; the germline J gene provides the rest.

TCRdb keeps only in-frame clones here, not all; method: immunoSEQ multiplex PCR. This table lists about 27,000 clones. V usage is TRBV19 and J usage is TRBJ2-2, with D maybe TRBD2 (5 bases). The clonotype originates from a woman between 18 and 70 years old with a cervical HPV16 infection that either progressed to CIN3+ or cleared (not recorded which). Sequenced input: blood buffy coat. The CDR3 is CASSSRAVGATNEKLFF. Partial CDR3 DNA: TGTGCCAGTAGTTCCCGAGCGGTGGGTGCAACTAATGAAAAG.